There are many counts of the clone carrying this T cell receptor (beta chain). The entry originates in a study of Graves' ophthalmopathy and Graves' hyperthyroidism. The CDR3 extends over 15 amino acids. V shed 6 bases, J shed 2 bases, and the junction held 3 bases outside the gene matches. Germline V gives CDR1 ENHRY, CDR2 SYGVKD. A diagnosis was made from clinical symptoms together with serum thyroxine, TRAb, thyroid ultrasound and orbital computed tomography. Amplification targeted the TCR beta CDR3 regions, with RNA transcripts as the source material. First-round RT-PCR employed HTBI primers, with a second-round multiplex PCR after it. One entry per CDR3 protein, called by TCRdb with MiXCR from the multiplex PCR reads. The sample holds more than 1,000,000 distinct CDR3 sequences, less than 45% seen once.

This TCR derives from an adult man with Graves' hyperthyroidism. The chain uses TRBV10-3 and TRBJ1-5; 11 nucleotides match TRBD1. Sequenced material: peripheral blood or thyroid tissue (not recorded which). The CDR3 nucleotides read TGTGCCATCAGGGGACAGGGGGACGGCAATCAGCCCCAGCATTTT. Protein: CAIRGQGDGNQPQHF.